These 22 T cell receptor beta chains came from one sample sequenced in a study of shared clonotypes between healthy human individuals. Method: immunoSEQ multiplex PCR; TCRdb's copy keeps in-frame clones and lacks some. The table shows hundreds of thousands of clones, with 60% to 75% occurring only once. The sequenced sample was memory CD4+ T cells sorted from blood. The sample's subset: CD45RA-negative fraction. These receptor sequences come from a woman in her 30s in good health.

This clone was detected once. CDR3 region: CASRDRGTSGTYTGELFF. CDR3 DNA: TGTGCCAGCCGGGACAGGGGTACTAGCGGGACCTACACCGGGGAGCTGTTTTTT. The chain uses TRBV28 and TRBJ2-2; the D gene could be TRBD1 or TRBD2 (10 bases each). The CDR3 totals 18 residues. Germline V gene data show CDR1 as MDHEN and CDR2 as SYDVKM. V lost 8 bases and J 3 bases, leaving 25 bases between the germline ends.

CDR3 nucleotides: TGTGCCACCAGCAGAGATGGGTCTCGAAATGAAAAACTGTTTTTT. Amino acids: CATSRDGSRNEKLFF. V gene TRBV15 combines with J gene TRBJ1-4; no clear D gene. Germline V gene sequence: CDR1 LNHNV, CDR2 YYDKDF (reference sequence). The CDR3 runs to 15 residues. Trimming stripped 0 bases from V and 5 bases from J, with 10 bases between.

V is TRBV28 and J is TRBJ1-1; D is possibly TRBD1 (5 bases). The V gene lost 7 bases and the J gene lost 0 bases, with 9 bases spanning the gap. The CDR3 contains 13 residues. CDR1 and CDR2 (germline): MDHEN, SYDVKM. Here the CDR3 DNA reads TGTGCCAGCACCCGACAGATGAACACTGAAGCTTTCTTT. Its protein is CASTRQMNTEAFF.

The chain joins TRBV19 to TRBJ2-7; the match to TRBD2 covers 9 bases. V was clipped by 3 bases and J by 5 bases; unmatched bases: 5. CDR1 is LNHDA and CDR2 is SQIVND in the germline V gene (reference sequence). The CDR3 spans 14 residues. CDR3 residues: CASSIQREVDEQYF. DNA for the CDR3: TGTGCCAGTAGTATTCAGCGGGAGGTGGACGAGCAGTACTTC.

V usage is TRBV10-2 and J usage is TRBJ1-1; D is unclear. Deletions cut 6 bases from V and 1 base from J, with 9 bases between. CDR1 WSHSY and CDR2 SAAADI come from the germline V gene. This CDR3 has 13 amino acids. In nucleotides, the CDR3 is TGCGCCAGCAGCCTTACAAGGAACACTGAAGCTTTCTTT. This gives the protein CASSLTRNTEAFF.

The V gene is TRBV29-1, the J gene TRBJ2-1; 7 bases are a match to TRBD2. Germline V gene lookup returns CDR1 SQVTM and CDR2 ANQGSEA. V dropped 7 bases and J dropped 0; count of bases not matched to a gene: 12. This CDR3 contains 16 residues. The CDR3 DNA follows: TGCAGCGGATCCCTATCGGGACTACCCTCCTACAATGAGCAGTTCTTC. Its translation is CSGSLSGLPSYNEQFF.

CDR3 region: CASSPQKGASGYTF. The CDR3 region has the DNA TGTGCCAGTAGTCCACAGAAGGGGGCCAGTGGCTACACCTTC. This chain connects TRBV19 to TRBJ1-2; 7 bases are a match to TRBD1. The germline V gene encodes CDR1 LNHDA and CDR2 SQIVND (reference sequence). V shed 5 bases, J shed 7 bases, and the junction held 10 bases outside the gene matches. There are 14 residues in the CDR3.

The chain employs TRBV4-2 and TRBJ2-3; TRBD2 matches at 11 bases. J gave up 2 bases and V 2 bases, and 12 bases lay outside the gene matches. Germline-derived CDR1 and CDR2 are LGHNA and YNFKEQ. CDR3 length: 19 amino acids. The CDR3 reads CASSQTPGGTSGPTDTQYF. The CDR3 DNA sequence: TGTGCCAGCAGCCAAACACCCGGGGGGACTAGCGGTCCCACAGATACGCAGTATTTT.

This rearrangement joins TRBV7-9 to TRBJ2-3; D gene unclear. The length of the CDR3 is 12 residues. The germline CDR1 and CDR2 sequences are SEHNR and FQNEAQ (reference sequence). Trimming took 5 bases from V and 7 from J, leaving 10 bases between them. In DNA, the CDR3 is TGTGCCAGCAGCACCAGACATCATACGCAGTATTTT. This encodes CASSTRHHTQYF.

This clone occurred a few times. J is TRBJ2-6 and V is TRBV30; the D gene could be TRBD1 or TRBD2 (6 bases each). Looked up from germline, CDR1 is GTSNPN and CDR2 is SVGIG (reference sequence). CDR3 length equals 19 residues. Trimming pared 3 bases from V and 0 bases from J, leaving 21 bases between. The CDR3 here is CAWSRPGGYTSSGANVLTF. CDR3 nucleotide sequence: TGTGCCTGGAGCCGGCCCGGGGGCTATACCTCCTCTGGGGCCAACGTCCTGACTTTC. The whole variable domain, remainder taken from reference TRBV30 and TRBJ2-6, is SQTIHQWPATLVQPVGSPLSLECTVEGTSNPNLYWYRQAAGRGLQLLFYSVGIGQISSEVPQNLSASRPQDRQFILSSKKLLLSDSGFYLCAWSRPGGYTSSGANVLTFGAGSRLTVL.

The chain recombines TRBV7-9 with TRBJ2-7, with D perhaps matching TRBD1 (5 bases). The length of the CDR3 is 15 residues. V was clipped by 0 bases and J by 5 bases, with 14 bases between them. Germline V CDR1 and CDR2: SEHNR, FQNEAQ (reference sequence). The CDR3 DNA reads as TGTGCCAGCAGCTTAGCGGCAGGGTGGCTGAACGAGCAGTACTTC. Residues: CASSLAAGWLNEQYF.

This clone was seen once. This rearrangement joins TRBV5-1 to TRBJ2-6, with unresolved D. Germline CDR1 reads SGHRS; CDR2 reads YFSETQ. With 0 bases removed from V and 0 bases from J, the gap between germline ends came to 7 bases. This CDR3 spans 16 amino acids. Written as DNA, the CDR3 is TGCGCCAGCAGCTTGGCCGTTCGCTCTGGGGCCAACGTCCTGACTTTC. As protein: CASSLAVRSGANVLTF.

The V and J genes are TRBV2 and TRBJ1-2, with unresolved D. V lost 3 bases, J lost 4 bases, and 18 bases lay in between. Germline values: CDR1 SNHLY, CDR2 FYNNEI. The CDR3 is made up of 16 amino acids. The CDR3 here is CASSESQRPVTYGYTF. The CDR3 region has the DNA TGTGCCAGCAGTGAGTCGCAAAGGCCAGTCACCTATGGCTACACCTTC.

This clone is a singleton in its sample. The chain combines TRBV28 with TRBJ2-7, with 7 bases lining up with TRBD2. Trimming cost V 3 bases and J 5 bases; bases outside gene matches: 10. The CDR3 length is 15 residues. CDR1 is MDHEN, CDR2 SYDVKM, per germline. The CDR3, as DNA: TGTGCCAGCAGTTTTTCTAGCGGCCTCCTAAACGAGCAGTACTTC. Its translation is CASSFSSGLLNEQYF.

The chain recombines TRBV4-1 with TRBJ2-4; TRBD2 matches 12 bases. J lost 2 bases, V lost 3 bases, and 5 bases had no gene match. Germline assignment: CDR1 MGHRA and CDR2 YSYEKL. The CDR3 sequence is 17 residues long. In DNA, the CDR3 is TGCGCCAGCAGCCAGCCGACTAGCGGGAGCTCCAAAAACATTCAGTACTTC. Its translation: CASSQPTSGSSKNIQYF.

The rearrangement uses TRBV30 and TRBJ1-1, with a tentative D call TRBD1 (5 bases). Looked up from germline, CDR1 is GTSNPN and CDR2 is SVGIG (reference sequence). This CDR3 is 15 amino acids long. Deletions cut 1 base from V and 0 bases from J, with 12 bases between. The CDR3 spells CAWSESGRVNTEAFF. CDR3 sequence (DNA): TGTGCCTGGAGTGAATCGGGCAGGGTGAACACTGAAGCTTTCTTT.

The chain employs TRBV10-3 and TRBJ2-1; D gene uncertain. Trimming removed 11 bases at V and 7 bases at J, with 12 bases between. The CDR3 spans 11 residues. The germline gives CDR1 ENHRY, CDR2 SYGVKD. The CDR3 DNA sequence: TGTGCCGTCGCCCTGGCGAATGAGCAGTTCTTC. Translation gives CAVALANEQFF.

The V gene is TRBV5-1, the J gene TRBJ1-1; TRBD1 might be the D (5 bases). With 1 base removed from V and 0 bases from J, the gap between germline ends came to 10 bases. Germline V CDR1 and CDR2: SGHRS, YFSETQ. The CDR3 consists of 15 residues. CDR3 region: CASSLNEGLNTEAFF. Here the CDR3 DNA reads TGCGCCAGCAGCTTGAACGAGGGACTGAACACTGAAGCTTTCTTT.

J is TRBJ2-7 and V is TRBV18; D remains unclear. This CDR3 contains 12 residues. Germline values: CDR1 KGHSH, CDR2 LQKENI. The ends were cut back, 5 bases at V and 3 bases at J, with 8 bases in the middle. Here the CDR3 reads CASSADRYEQYF. The CDR3 nucleotides are TGTGCCAGCTCAGCGGACCGCTACGAGCAGTACTTC.

In its sample, this clone was seen a few times. V usage is TRBV7-9 and J usage is TRBJ2-7; the D gene is possibly TRBD2 (5 bases). Germline lookup yields CDR1 SEHNR and CDR2 FQNEAQ (reference sequence). The CDR3 totals 14 residues. V was pared by 7 bases and J by 2 bases, with 15 bases between. CDR3 protein: CASTRGWETYEQYF. CDR3 nucleotide sequence: TGTGCCAGCACCCGCGGGTGGGAGACCTACGAGCAGTACTTC.

This clone was found once. This chain joins TRBV5-4 and TRBJ2-1; 7 bases are shared with TRBD1. Trimming at V came to 4 bases and at J to 2 bases, leaving 12 bases not matched to a gene. Germline assignment: CDR1 SGHNT and CDR2 YYREEE (reference sequence). This CDR3 spans 17 amino acids. The CDR3 sequence: CASSILQGSGTYNEQFF. Written as DNA, the CDR3 is TGTGCCAGCAGCATACTACAGGGGTCTGGTACCTACAATGAGCAGTTCTTC.

The gene calls are TRBV28 and TRBJ2-1; 9 positions agree with TRBD1. Germline CDR1 MDHEN, CDR2 SYDVKM. The CDR3 sequence is 16 residues long. Losses at the gene ends were 0 bases for V and 5 bases for J; bases not matched to a gene: 5. DNA of the CDR3: TGTGCCAGCAGTTTATGGAAACAGGGGGCGAACAATGAGCAGTTCTTC. As protein: CASSLWKQGANNEQFF.